These 27 T cell receptor beta chains were all obtained from the same sample, sequenced in a study of blood T cell repertoires in COVID-19. Assay: immunoSEQ multiplex PCR; the TCRdb copy retains only in-frame clones and omits some. The data contain 250,000 or so clones, approximately 89% of them singletons. The sequencing input was PBMCs or T cells enriched from blood (not recorded which). Every receptor here comes from a woman in her late teens or twenties who had recovered from COVID-19.

The rearrangement links TRBV4-3 to TRBJ2-1, with a possible D match to TRBD1 (6 bases). Trimming left V 3 bases short and J 4 bases short, with 13 bases between. This CDR3 region has 15 residues. Germline V CDR1 and CDR2: LGHNA, YSLEER. DNA for the CDR3: TGCGCCAGCAGCCAGGAGACAGGAACTTACAATGAGCAGTTCTTC. Translating gives CASSQETGTYNEQFF.

The rearrangement joins TRBV4-1 to TRBJ1-2; possible D gene TRBD1, 6 bases. V dropped 1 base and J dropped 8 bases, with 14 bases sitting between them. Germline lookup yields CDR1 MGHRA and CDR2 YSYEKL. The CDR3 sequence is 14 residues long. The CDR3 DNA reads TGCGCCAGCAGCCAAGCTGTGGGGGCGGAAGGCTACACCTTC. Protein sequence: CASSQAVGAEGYTF.

The V call is TRBV3-1 (or the pseudogene TRBV3-2), the J call TRBJ2-7, with a weak D call TRBD1 (5 bases). The CDR3 runs to 15 residues. The germline V and J ends were trimmed by 6 bases and 3 bases, with 18 bases remaining between them. CDR1 is LGHDT and CDR2 is YNNKEL in the germline V gene (reference sequence). CDR3 DNA sequence: TGTGCCAGCAGTGATACCGACAGTGTGTTCTACGAGCAGTACTTC. Its protein is CASSDTDSVFYEQYF.

The genes are TRBV24-1 and TRBJ2-5; 11 nucleotides agree with TRBD2. The CDR3 sequence is 15 residues long. Germline V lookup: CDR1 KGHDR, CDR2 SFDVKD. After removal of 5 bases from V and 0 bases from J, the junction contained 1 base not matched to a gene. The CDR3 spells CATSGTSGYQETQYF. The CDR3 DNA reads as TGTGCCACCAGTGGGACTAGCGGGTACCAAGAGACCCAGTACTTC.

For the CDR3, the DNA is TGTGCCAGCAGCCAAGAGGGGGGACTAGCGGGAGGGCCGATCTCCTACAATGAGCAGTTCTTC. This encodes CASSQEGGLAGGPISYNEQFF. The chain carries TRBV4-2 and TRBJ2-1, with 16 bases that match TRBD2. There are 21 residues in the CDR3. The trim removed 0 bases at V and 0 bases at J, leaving 8 bases unmatched. Germline V gene sequence: CDR1 LGHNA, CDR2 YNFKEQ.

This rearrangement joins TRBV19 to TRBJ1-2, with no clear D. The germline V gene has CDR1 LNHDA and CDR2 SQIVND (reference sequence). Trimming took off 3 bases at V and 6 bases at J, with 14 bases between the two ends. This CDR3 has 14 residues. CDR3 DNA: TGTGCCAGTAGTATCAGGAGGGTAGAGGATGGCTACACCTTC. Residues: CASSIRRVEDGYTF.

The chain is built from TRBV4-3 and TRBJ2-7, with a possible D match to TRBD1 (6 bases). V lost 1 base, J lost 4 bases, and 11 bases lay in between. The CDR3 has 14 amino acids. From germline, CDR1 is LGHNA and CDR2 YSLEER. CDR3 bases: TGCGCCAGCAGCCAAGTAAAGGGGGTATACGAGCAGTACTTC. Translated: CASSQVKGVYEQYF.

V and J are TRBV4-1 and TRBJ1-1; 9 bases map to TRBD1. With V trimmed by 3 bases and J by 4 bases, 3 bases remained unmatched. This CDR3 is built from 14 residues. Germline CDR1 MGHRA, CDR2 YSYEKL. CDR3 sequence: CASSHLTGGTEAFF. CDR3 in DNA: TGCGCCAGCAGCCACTTGACAGGGGGCACTGAAGCTTTCTTT.

The sample holds a few counts of this clone. The chain uses TRBV5-6 and TRBJ1-2; D is perhaps TRBD1 (5 bases). Trimming removed 4 bases at V and 8 bases at J, with 15 bases between. This CDR3 is built from 13 residues. Germline loops: CDR1 SGHDT, CDR2 YYEEEE. The CDR3 spells CASSLQGTKGYTF. Here the CDR3 DNA reads TGTGCCAGCAGCCTTCAGGGAACTAAGGGCTACACCTTC.

The V and J genes are TRBV2 and TRBJ2-2; the D gene is possibly TRBD1 (5 bases). Trimming removed 4 bases at V and 3 bases at J, with 12 bases between. Germline V gives CDR1 SNHLY, CDR2 FYNNEI. There are 15 residues in the CDR3. The CDR3 loop is CASSGQGWDTGELFF. Here the CDR3 DNA reads TGTGCCAGCAGTGGGCAGGGCTGGGACACCGGGGAGCTGTTTTTT.

The V and J genes are TRBV5-4 and TRBJ2-3, with 8 bases aligning to TRBD1. The CDR3 consists of 16 residues. The junction had 8 bases not matched to a gene; V was cut back by 1 base and J by 4 bases. CDR1 is SGHNT and CDR2 is YYREEE in the germline V gene (reference sequence). In DNA form, the CDR3 reads TGTGCCAGCAGCTTGACGGACAGGGTCCGCCCAGATACGCAGTATTTT. Protein product: CASSLTDRVRPDTQYF.

V and J are TRBV9 and TRBJ2-1, with a possible D match to TRBD1 (5 bases). V lost 0 bases, J lost 6 bases, and 10 bases lay in between. The CDR3 contains 14 residues. CDR1 is SGDLS and CDR2 is YYNGEE in the germline V gene. In DNA, the CDR3 is TGTGCCAGCAGCGTAGAACCAGGGTCCAATGAGCAGTTCTTC. Translating gives CASSVEPGSNEQFF. The variable domain in full, completed from reference TRBV9 and TRBJ2-1, reads DSGVTQTPKHLITATGQRVTLRCSPRSGDLSVYWYQQSLDQGLQFLIQYYNGEERAKGNILERFSAQQFPDLHSELNLSSLELGDSALYFCASSVEPGSNEQFFGPGTRLTVL.

The chain links TRBV7-8 to TRBJ2-1; 12 nucleotides agree with TRBD2. The V segment lost 6 bases and the J segment 6 bases; nucleotides outside the gene matches: 6. Germline assignment: CDR1 SGHVS and CDR2 FQNEAQ. CDR3 size: 15 residues. CDR3 bases: TGTGCCAGCAGTCATCGGACTAGCGGGGCCAATGAGCAGTTCTTC. Translation: CASSHRTSGANEQFF.

The V and J genes are TRBV4-1 and TRBJ2-3; tentative D call: TRBD2 (6 bases). Germline CDR1 MGHRA, CDR2 YSYEKL. V lost 0 bases and J 2 bases, leaving 15 bases between the germline ends. This CDR3 is 17 amino acids long. DNA of the CDR3: TGCGCCAGCAGCCAAGATGGGGGACTGTTTTACACAGATACGCAGTATTTT. Encoded protein: CASSQDGGLFYTDTQYF.

The rearrangement links TRBV28 to TRBJ1-2, with D perhaps matching TRBD1 (5 bases). Germline V CDR1 and CDR2: MDHEN, SYDVKM. CDR3 size: 15 residues. The germline V and J ends were trimmed by 10 bases and 8 bases, with 26 bases remaining between them. The CDR3 reads CATRVGRGYGWGYTF. DNA of the CDR3: TGTGCCACCAGGGTGGGAAGGGGTTATGGATGGGGCTACACCTTC.

CDR3 bases: TGTGCCTGGAGTGTAACTAGCGGGAGCACAGATACGCAGTATTTT. Protein sequence: CAWSVTSGSTDTQYF. This chain links TRBV30 with TRBJ2-3; 9 nucleotides align to TRBD2. The CDR3 covers 15 residues. V shed 0 bases, J shed 0 bases, and the junction held 1 base outside the gene matches. The germline V gene encodes CDR1 GTSNPN and CDR2 SVGIG (reference sequence).

The chain couples TRBV5-1 to TRBJ2-2, with D unresolved. The CDR3 spans 13 residues. In germline, CDR1 is SGHRS, CDR2 YFSETQ. V lost 2 bases, J lost 3 bases, and 5 bases lay in between. The CDR3 loop reads CASSFLDTGELFF. The CDR3 DNA reads as TGCGCCAGCAGCTTTCTCGACACCGGGGAGCTGTTTTTT. Full variable domain (rest looked up from reference TRBV5-1 and TRBJ2-2): KAGVTQTPRYLIKTRGQQVTLSCSPISGHRSVSWYQQTPGQGLQFLFEYFSETQRNKGNFPGRFSGRQFSNSRSEMNVSTLELGDSALYLCASSFLDTGELFFGEGSRLTVL.

Only a few counts were recorded for this clone. V usage is TRBV10-2 and J usage is TRBJ2-1; 11 bases are shared with TRBD2. This CDR3 has 11 amino acids. Germline CDR1 WSHSY, CDR2 SAAADI. V dropped 8 bases and J dropped 13; count of bases not matched to a gene: 4. The CDR3 DNA follows: TGCGCCAGCCTAGCGGGAGGTCGACAGTTCTTC. Translated: CASLAGGRQFF.

J is TRBJ1-2 and V is TRBV15; TRBD1 is a possible D gene (6 bases). This CDR3 region has 13 residues. Germline CDR1 reads LNHNV; CDR2 reads YYDKDF (reference sequence). V gave up 5 bases and J gave up 6 bases, with 13 bases separating them. The CDR3 sequence is CATSGNTGNGYTF. The CDR3 DNA is TGTGCCACCAGCGGTAATACAGGGAATGGCTACACCTTC.

This clone was observed a few times. V usage is TRBV2 and J usage is TRBJ2-7, with 10 bases fitting TRBD2. Looked up from germline, CDR1 is SNHLY and CDR2 is FYNNEI. This CDR3 region has 15 residues. V lost 6 bases and J lost 1; bases outside the gene matches: 6. CDR3 coding DNA: TGTGCCAGCAGGAAGGGACTAGCGACTTCCTACGAGCAGTACTTC. Translating it yields CASRKGLATSYEQYF.

The chain recombines TRBV27 with TRBJ2-1, with 12 bases aligning to TRBD2. Losses at the gene ends were 6 bases for V and 5 bases for J; bases not matched to a gene: 5. Looked up from germline, CDR1 is MNHEY and CDR2 is SMNVEV (reference sequence). CDR3 length: 15 amino acids. CDR3 loop: CASRTLAGGHNEQFF. CDR3 sequence (DNA): TGTGCCAGCAGGACACTAGCGGGAGGACACAATGAGCAGTTCTTC.

The chain has TRBV15 and TRBJ1-5, with TRBD1 matching over 8 bases. The CDR3 spans 15 residues. Germline-derived CDR1 and CDR2 are LNHNV and YYDKDF (reference sequence). The V gene end was trimmed by 0 bases and the J gene end by 5 bases; junction bases not matched to a gene: 3. The CDR3 DNA reads TGTGCCACCAGCAGAGATTCAGGGGGCGATCAGCCCCAGCATTTT. This sequence encodes CATSRDSGGDQPQHF. Complete variable domain (other parts from reference TRBV15 and TRBJ1-5): DAMVIQNPRYQVTQFGKPVTLSCSQTLNHNVMYWYQQKSSQAPKLLFHYYDKDFNNEADTPDNFQSRRPNTSFCFLDIRSPGLGDTAMYLCATSRDSGGDQPQHFGDGTRLSIL.

With regard to this clone: At one end the junction does not follow the germline gene, possibly because of a read error. The rearrangement uses TRBV6-5 and TRBJ2-1; a weak D match, TRBD1 (5 bases). The CDR3 totals 11 residues. CDR1 and CDR2 (germline): MNHEY, SVGAGI. CDR3 DNA sequence: TGTGCCAGCAGTATAGGACAACGGGTGATCTTC. Translated: CASSIGQRVIF.

The chain uses TRBV10-1 and TRBJ2-3; the match to TRBD1 covers 9 bases. V was clipped by 6 bases and J by 11 bases; unmatched bases: 12. Germline-derived CDR1 and CDR2 are WNHNN and SYGVQD (reference sequence). The CDR3 spans 14 residues. CDR3 nucleotides: TGCGCCAGCAGCCCCGGGACAGGGATGGGACGGCAGTATTTT. Amino acid sequence: CASSPGTGMGRQYF.

The J gene is TRBJ2-3, the V gene TRBV28, with TRBD1 matching 7 bases. Germline values: CDR1 MDHEN, CDR2 SYDVKM. The CDR3 contains 15 residues. V shed 5 bases and J 2 bases; nucleotides not matched to a gene: 7. CDR3 protein: CASSMTGLLTDTQYF. The CDR3 DNA reads as TGTGCCAGCAGTATGACAGGGCTGCTCACAGATACGCAGTATTTT.

The CDR3 DNA reads TGTGCCAGCAGTTATTTTGGGTACAGGGAGCAAGAGACCCAGTACTTC. It codes for CASSYFGYREQETQYF. The rearrangement joins TRBV7-9 to TRBJ2-5, with D possibly TRBD1 on 6 matching bases. The CDR3 is 16 residues long. V dropped 6 bases and J dropped 2 bases, with 19 bases sitting between them. The germline gives CDR1 SEHNR, CDR2 FQNEAQ (reference sequence).

CDR3: CASSLKGGAYEQYF. CDR3 DNA: TGTGCCAGCAGCTTAAAGGGGGGGGCCTACGAGCAGTACTTC. The chain uses TRBV11-2 and TRBJ2-7; the D gene is possibly TRBD2 (7 bases). Germline assignment: CDR1 SGHAT and CDR2 FQNNGV. V dropped 2 bases and J dropped 2 bases, with 10 bases sitting between them. This CDR3 is built from 14 residues.